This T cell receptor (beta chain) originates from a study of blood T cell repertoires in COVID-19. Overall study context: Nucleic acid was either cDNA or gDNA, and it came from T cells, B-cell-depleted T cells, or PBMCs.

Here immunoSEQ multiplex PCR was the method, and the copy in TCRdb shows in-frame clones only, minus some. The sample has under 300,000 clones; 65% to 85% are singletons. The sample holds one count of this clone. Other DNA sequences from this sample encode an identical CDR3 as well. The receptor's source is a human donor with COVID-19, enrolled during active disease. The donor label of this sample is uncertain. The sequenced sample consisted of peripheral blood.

CDR3: CASSFRDRGYTF. In nucleotides, the CDR3 is TGTGCCAGCAGTTTCCGAGATCGCGGCTACACCTTC. V and J are TRBV12-3 or TRBV12-4 and TRBJ1-2; D is undetermined. Trimming shortened V by 3 bases and J by 8 bases, and 10 bases separated the two germline ends. This CDR3 contains 12 residues.